A selection of T cell receptor beta chains follows, all from one sample in a study of technical replicates of blood from a few donors. Sequencing was performed with immunoSEQ multiplex PCR; in TCRdb, only in-frame clones are kept and a portion is missing. The sample lists about 94,000 clones, about 95% occurring once. Sequenced: T cells isolated from PBMCs. Receptors were obtained from a human donor in good health. Each CDR3 is given with its conserved first and last residue. A D gene is named only where the DNA matches it firmly. Size is omitted from some rows. Given values are once, few, many or a class for expanded clones.

V gene	clone size	J gene	D gene	CDR3 protein	CDR3 DNA
TRBV6-5	once	TRBJ2-7	.	CASSYSHGTPGYEQYF	TGTGCCAGCAGTTACTCCCACGGGACACCTGGCTACGAGCAGTACTTC
TRBV2	.	TRBJ2-7	TRBD2	CASSGLAGVYEQYF	TGTGCCAGCAGCGGACTAGCGGGAGTTTACGAGCAGTACTTC
TRBV19	.	TRBJ2-1	TRBD1	CASSTGTGGFYEQFF	TGTGCCAGTAGTACAGGGACAGGGGGTTTTTATGAGCAGTTCTTC
TRBV7-9	few	TRBJ1-2	.	CAVPHPGHYGYTF	TGTGCCGTTCCCCATCCAGGGCACTATGGCTACACCTTC
TRBV4-2	.	TRBJ2-7	.	CASSQGPYEQYF	TGTGCCAGCAGCCAAGGGCCCTACGAGCAGTACTTC
TRBV28	once	TRBJ1-4	.	CASSSARNEKLFF	TGTGCCAGCAGCAGTGCCCGAAATGAAAAACTGTTTTTT
TRBV9	.	TRBJ2-5	.	CASSPLGALETQYF	TGTGCCAGCAGCCCACTAGGAGCGTTGGAGACCCAGTACTTC
TRBV6-1	.	TRBJ1-3	.	CASYPEAGRNTIYF	TGTGCCAGTTACCCGGAGGCTGGAAGGAACACCATATATTTT
TRBV18	.	TRBJ2-5	TRBD1	CASSPGQYQETQYF	TGTGCCAGCTCACCGGGACAGTACCAAGAGACCCAGTACTTC
TRBV6-6	.	TRBJ2-1	.	CASSQTSTYEQFF	TGTGCCAGCAGTCAAACTAGTACCTATGAGCAGTTCTTC
TRBV6-4	.	TRBJ1-5	.	CASRPTGGSNQPQHF	TGTGCCAGCAGACCCACCGGGGGAAGCAATCAGCCCCAGCATTTT
TRBV2	.	TRBJ1-4	.	CARRDMTNEKLFF	TGTGCCAGACGGGACATGACTAATGAAAAACTGTTTTTT
TRBV7-2	.	TRBJ2-7	TRBD2	CASSFLAASYEQYF	TGTGCCAGCAGCTTCCTAGCGGCCTCCTACGAGCAGTACTTC
TRBV11-2	.	TRBJ1-2	.	CASSLAERDIVSF	TGTGCCAGCAGCTTAGCCGAGAGGGATATCGTTAGTTTC
TRBV29-1	.	TRBJ2-2	.	CSVGSSLNTGELFF	TGCAGCGTTGGTAGCAGCCTTAACACCGGGGAGCTGTTTTTT
TRBV4-1	.	TRBJ1-1	.	CASSPIAIRTAVNTEAFF	TGCGCCAGCAGTCCAATAGCTATCCGGACAGCAGTGAACACTGAAGCTTTCTTT
TRBV5-1	.	TRBJ2-2	.	CASSGPGQGKSTGELFF	TGCGCCAGCAGCGGGCCTGGGCAGGGGAAAAGCACCGGGGAGCTGTTTTTT